This T cell receptor beta chain was recorded in a study of identical twins (dated by TCRdb to 2016 to 2017). Regarding the study in general: To test whether fetal clonotypes persist, the study used deep sequencing on TCR alpha and beta repertoires from monozygotic twins, unrelated adults of various ages, and cord blood. Replicate twin experiments were performed at different times using different library preparation protocols to rule out contamination. The study at large found these results: In beta out-of-frame sequences, excess twin sharing was weaker, because having fewer shared sequences lowered the signal-to-noise ratio. Invariant T cells such as MAIT and iNKT could partly confound zero-insertion analyses, though diverse VJ usage argued against this for most clonotypes. Because the same donors could not be followed over many years, conclusions were based on cross-sectional statistical analysis. In monozygotic twins, recombination models systematically underestimated out-of-frame TCR alpha sharing, but the models matched the sharing seen between unrelated individuals. Compared with coincidental sharing between unrelated individuals, an excess of low generation-probability sequences was observed among out-of-frame TCR alpha sequences shared between twins. Fewer insertions were carried by abundant cord blood beta clonotypes, a similar but weaker trend appeared in young adult naive repertoires, and no such trend appeared in memory repertoires.

Only healthy Caucasian donors were included. Three pairs of female monozygotic twins, all aged about 18 to 30 years, made up the twin cohort. Peripheral blood mononuclear cells were used as the source from which RNA for TCR libraries was isolated. Spanning cysteine to phenylalanine, the CDR3 consists of 15 amino acids. Only the CDR3 portion is preserved as DNA: 45 bases, with reading frame beginning at the first base. Germline trimming: 5 bases from V, 7 bases from J; junction bases outside gene matches: 8. Library creation used 5' RACE. This sample was sequenced with an Illumina HiSeq 2000. A universal primer binding site was added through template switching, and the final cDNA carried a unique molecular identifier so that TCR cDNA molecules could be counted accurately. Specific primers in the conserved constant-segment region were used to synthesize first-strand cDNA for TCR alpha and beta chains. To control for contamination, every cDNA library was double barcoded, receiving both a SMART-Mk sample barcode and Illumina barcodes. TruSeq adapter sequences and Illumina sample barcodes were added in two successive PCR steps. TCR alpha and beta cDNA libraries were sequenced on the Illumina HiSeq platform with custom primers. On the authors' methods: Raw reads were processed with MiGEC to extract unique molecular identifiers, and MiXCR was used to determine CDR3 positions. Recombination models were inferred per individual with the repgenHMM and IGoR tools using an EM algorithm. Shared clonotype analysis was performed with the tcR package in R, normalizing sharing by the product of cloneset sizes. Out-of-frame nonproductive sequences were analyzed to study raw recombination free of thymic and clonal selection effects. The raw public data were reprocessed by TCRdb itself: fastp quality trimming at Q25, MiXCR clonotype calling, in-frame beta chains only. Rows with a matching CDR3 protein are joined into one entry that keeps the most common DNA and genes. What appears here as the V and J calls and clone size reflects TCRdb's work, not the paper's. The sample records 750,000 to 950,000 distinct CDR3 sequences, 9% to 15% of which are singletons. The ten largest account for around 1.6% of the sample.

This clonotype was counted ten times or more. The specificity of this receptor is unknown. The input lacks base qualities; no much larger clone sits a single base away. In addition, the sample was reused for a study of yellow fever vaccine responses in identical twins. The second study's authors report: According to the authors, the vaccine-induced T cell response in identical twins seemed to be partly convergent and partly specific to each individual. Focusing on identical twins, the study followed the T cell clones that responded to the vaccine, and did so with precision.

The origin of this receptor is a woman aged 18-30 years in good health. Specimen: PBMCs. The sequence joins TRBV12-3 or TRBV12-4 to TRBJ2-1; 10 bases in the junction line up with TRBD2. The CDR3 in this case is CASSRGAGGPNEQFF. The DNA is TGTGCCAGCAGTCGCGGAGCGGGAGGGCCGAATGAGCAGTTCTTC.